This T cell receptor beta chain emerged from a study of OX40 agonist ivuxolimab in advanced cancers. Looking at the study overall: Three patients responded partially, comprising one with hepatocellular carcinoma and two with cutaneous melanoma.

Sequenced by immunoSEQ multiplex PCR; TCRdb stores in-frame clones only, minus some. This table has around 70,000 clones, 85% appearing once. CDR1 and CDR2 (germline): SNHLY, FYNNEI. The CDR3 contains 11 residues. V was pared by 8 bases and J by 6 bases, with 9 bases between. This clone was recorded only once. The chain recombines TRBV2 with TRBJ2-3; D is undetermined. The receptor was isolated from an adult with an advanced solid tumor such as melanoma, head and neck, liver or kidney cancer. The sequenced sample was CD4+ or CD8+ T cells sorted from blood, obtained in a trial of the OX40 agonist ivuxolimab. CDR3 amino acids: CASSFMDTQYF. In nucleotides, the CDR3 is TGTGCCAGCTCATTTATGGATACGCAGTATTTT.